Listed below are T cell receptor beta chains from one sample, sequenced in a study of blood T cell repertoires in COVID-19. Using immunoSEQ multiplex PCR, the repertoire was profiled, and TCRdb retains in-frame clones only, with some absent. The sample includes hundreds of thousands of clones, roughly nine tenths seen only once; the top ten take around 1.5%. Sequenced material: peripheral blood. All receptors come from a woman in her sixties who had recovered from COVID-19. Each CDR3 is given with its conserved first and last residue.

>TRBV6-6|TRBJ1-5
CASSPRGSNQPQHF
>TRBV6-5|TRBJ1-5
CASSFHRNSNQPQHF
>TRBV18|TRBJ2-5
CASSPPGVSGETQYF
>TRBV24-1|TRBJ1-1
CATSDVTEGAFF
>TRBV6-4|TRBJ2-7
CASSDGRASYEQYF
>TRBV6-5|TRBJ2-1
CASRKGQGGNEQFF
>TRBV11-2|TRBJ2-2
CASSLDNGARNTGELFF
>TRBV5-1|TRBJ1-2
CASRRGAYGDYGYTF
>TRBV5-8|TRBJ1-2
CASSRIKSNYGYTF
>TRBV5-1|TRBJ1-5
CASSLAPGSNQPQHF
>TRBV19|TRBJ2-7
CASPHPQDRGYEQYF
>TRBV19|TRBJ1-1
CASSTQQGSGAFF
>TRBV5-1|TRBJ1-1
CASSLTTDTEAFF
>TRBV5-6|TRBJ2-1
CASSLDYRGQFF
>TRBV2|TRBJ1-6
CASSGQQNSPLHF
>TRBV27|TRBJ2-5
CASSSPSGGALETQYF
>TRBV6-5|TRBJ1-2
CASSQNNYGYTF
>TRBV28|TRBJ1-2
CASSLGRYGYTF
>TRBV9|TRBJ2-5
CASSVGPMRQETQYF
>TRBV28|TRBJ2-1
CASSLSGAGGHDEQFF
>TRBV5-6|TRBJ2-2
CASSPDYRPGVGELFF
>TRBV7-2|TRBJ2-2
CASSPPGQYYTGELFF
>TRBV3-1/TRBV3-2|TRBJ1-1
CASSQDRTGQKAFF
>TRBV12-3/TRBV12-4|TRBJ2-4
CASSQAKNIQYF
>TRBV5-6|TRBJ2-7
CASSFGQGVREQYF
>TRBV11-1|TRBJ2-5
CASSPTVRQETQYF
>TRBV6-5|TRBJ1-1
CASSSHRQGRGTEAFF
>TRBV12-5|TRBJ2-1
CASGSAWTSGGDNEQFF
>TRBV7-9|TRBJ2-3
CASSPGRTGAHTDTQYF
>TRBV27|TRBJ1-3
CASSDLQVTGNTIYF
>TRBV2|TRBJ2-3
CASSDRGVTDTQYF
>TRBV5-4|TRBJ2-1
CASGGTAQFF
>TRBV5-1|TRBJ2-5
CASSVRTGEETQYF
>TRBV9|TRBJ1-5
CASSVDEDQPQHF
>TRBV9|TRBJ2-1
CASSARQGVGNEQFF
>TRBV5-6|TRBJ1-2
CASSVEHRGYTF
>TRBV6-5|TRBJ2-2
CAIRRVEGTGELFF
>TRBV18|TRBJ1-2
CASSPTGGKSVYGYTF
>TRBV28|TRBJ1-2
CASSPGREGQSYGYTF
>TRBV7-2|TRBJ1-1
CASSLIPQRGTEAFF
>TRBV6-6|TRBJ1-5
CASKGTGGVNQPQHF
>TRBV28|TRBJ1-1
CATQDSVNTEAFF
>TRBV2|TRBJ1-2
CASYPGNGYTF
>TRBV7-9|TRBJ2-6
CASSSITGIANVLTF
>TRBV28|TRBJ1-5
CASSSYPDRSYSNQPQHF
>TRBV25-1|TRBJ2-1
CASVGELRGTEEQFF
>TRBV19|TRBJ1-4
CASSVQAPATNEKLFF
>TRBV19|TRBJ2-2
CASSTRDRPNTGELFF
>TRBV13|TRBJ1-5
CASSLRQEGNQPQHF
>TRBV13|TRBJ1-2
CASRIGGGRVGYTF
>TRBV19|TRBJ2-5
CASSIQGRGETQYF